This T cell receptor (beta chain) was sequenced for a study of regulatory and conventional T cells in RAG deficiency. General study findings and limits: In Omenn syndrome, Treg and Tconv repertoires overlapped >75%. These Omenn syndrome Treg sorts may hold peripherally activated cells instead. Treg unique TCR beta sequences were around 100-fold fewer in Omenn syndrome and CID/AS patients than controls. Shannon entropy was markedly lower and Simpson indices higher in RAG-deficient patients than control T-cell subsets.

Genomic DNA came from blood conventional CD4+ T cells gated CD25-low CD127-high. On this clone: Its antigen is undetermined.

Germline lookup yields CDR1 SGHNT and CDR2 YYREEE (reference sequence). This CDR3 comprises 12 residues. V lost 2 bases and J 6 bases, leaving 3 bases between the germline ends. Measured with immunoSEQ multiplex PCR; TCRdb has only the in-frame clones, and not every one. The sample holds approximately 28,000 clones; roughly 96% are singletons and the top ten take over 0.15%. The same data also contributed to another study, on regulatory T cells. From that report: The PCR used 52 TRBV and 13 TRBJ primers.

Sequenced input: CD25- CD4+ T cells sorted from blood. The TCR was taken from a human donor in good health. The genes are TRBV5-4 and TRBJ1-6; D gene uncertain. In DNA form, the CDR3 reads TGTGCCAGCAGCTTTCGTAATTCACCCCTCCACTTT. Its protein product is CASSFRNSPLHF.